These 5 T cell receptor beta chains were sequenced from one sample in a study of Ad26.COV2.S vaccination and SARS-CoV-2 variants. Sequencing was performed with immunoSEQ multiplex PCR; in TCRdb, only in-frame clones are kept and a portion is missing. The sample gives fewer than 500,000 clones, around nine tenths of which show up once; 9% to 15% is in the top ten. Treatment indicated: around 19 received Ad26.COV2.S at low or high dose, single or two shots; 5 received placebo; per-sample allocation not given. Day 63 following the first vaccine or placebo injection was when the samples were taken. This specimen consisted of peripheral blood, obtained in a trial of Ad26.COV2.S vaccine versus placebo. Receptors originate from a person between 18 and 65 years old who received the Ad26.COV2.S COVID-19 vaccine or a placebo.

The chain joins TRBV7-2 to TRBJ2-7; D is ambiguous. CDR3 length: 14 residues. With 5 bases removed from V and 6 bases from J, the gap between germline ends came to 17 bases. Germline loops: CDR1 SGHTA, CDR2 FQGNSA. CDR3 in amino acids: CASSPPFVPAEQYF. The CDR3 nucleotides are TGTGCCAGCAGCCCCCCATTTGTACCCGCCGAGCAGTACTTC.

This chain uses TRBV6-1 with TRBJ1-4; D is uncertain. The CDR3 length is 13 residues. In germline, CDR1 is MNHNS, CDR2 SASEGT. Trimming cost V 3 bases and J 5 bases, with 7 bases left between them. CDR3 nucleotides: TGTGCCAGCAGTGACGGGGTCAATGAAAAACTGTTTTTT. It translates to CASSDGVNEKLFF.

V and J are TRBV28 and TRBJ2-2, with 12 bases identical to TRBD2. This CDR3 contains 16 residues. The J segment lost 7 bases and the V segment lost 5 bases, leaving 8 bases of the junction unmatched. Looked up from germline, CDR1 is MDHEN and CDR2 is SYDVKM. The CDR3 protein is CASSPGTSGPGGELFF. The CDR3 DNA reads as TGTGCCAGCAGTCCGGGGACTAGCGGGCCTGGCGGGGAGCTGTTTTTT.

This clone was counted between two and nine times. V and J are TRBV9 and TRBJ2-7; D tentatively reads TRBD1 or TRBD2 (5 bases each). This CDR3 comprises 13 residues. CDR1 and CDR2 from the germline V gene are SGDLS and YYNGEE. The V gene lost 4 bases and the J gene lost 1 base, with 9 bases spanning the gap. As DNA, the CDR3 is TGTGCCAGCAGCCCGGGACCTTCCTACGAGCAGTACTTC. Residues: CASSPGPSYEQYF.

The V call is TRBV2, the J call TRBJ2-3; no clear D. The V and J ends lost 5 bases and 1 base respectively, with 13 bases between them. The CDR3 has 15 residues. In germline, CDR1 is SNHLY, CDR2 FYNNEI. CDR3 coding DNA: TGTGCCAGCAGTACCTTAGAGTGGGGCACAGATACGCAGTATTTT. Translating it yields CASSTLEWGTDTQYF.